What follows are 2 T cell receptor beta chains derived from one specimen sequenced in a study of cytomegalovirus exposure and HLA in healthy donors. Amplification used 60 Vbeta primers and 13 Jbeta primers. Assay used: immunoSEQ multiplex PCR; TCRdb lists only in-frame clones, some missing. This table lists 60,000 to 80,000 clones. Sequencing was done on a sample of PBMCs. The origin of the receptors is a boy aged 10-17 years in good health and CMV-seronegative.

The chain carries TRBV5-1 and TRBJ2-1; D is ambiguous. Trimming stripped 3 bases from V and 0 bases from J, with 10 bases between. Germline V gives CDR1 SGHRS, CDR2 YFSETQ. This CDR3 is 15 amino acids long. CDR3 DNA sequence: TGCGCCAGCAGCTCTCAGGTCGACTCCTACAATGAGCAGTTCTTC. Residues: CASSSQVDSYNEQFF.

The V and J genes are TRBV30 and TRBJ1-2, with D unclear. Germline V gene lookup returns CDR1 GTSNPN and CDR2 SVGIG (reference sequence). V was pared by 3 bases and J by 5 bases, with 13 bases between. The CDR3 is made up of 13 amino acids. CDR3 DNA sequence: TGTGCCTGGAGCCCCGGGCGGGGTTATGGCTACACCTTC. Residues: CAWSPGRGYGYTF.